One sample yielded the 25 T cell receptor beta chains listed below, sequenced in a study of CD8+ T cells in alopecia areata. The sequencing template was cDNA reverse transcribed from extracted RNA. This table comes from immunoSEQ multiplex PCR, and its TCRdb copy is limited to in-frame clones, with some not included. The sample contains approximately 120,000 clones, over 60% of which appear only once. Treatment specified: oral pan-JAK inhibitor, 5-10 mg twice daily. Sequences were derived from CD4+ T cells sorted from blood, sampled at week 4, from a patient treated with tofacitinib. The receptors come from a human donor with alopecia areata.

This clone has just a few counts. This sequence joins TRBV7-8 and TRBJ2-1; 10 nucleotides line up with TRBD2. Germline CDR1 SGHVS, CDR2 FQNEAQ. V gave up 5 bases and J gave up 7 bases; unmatched junction bases: 14. CDR3 length equals 17 residues. CDR3 in amino acids: CASSPSGTSVRSNEQFF. As DNA, the CDR3 is TGTGCCAGCAGCCCATCCGGGACTAGCGTTAGATCTAATGAGCAGTTCTTC.

This clone was observed a few times. The V gene is TRBV29-1, the J gene TRBJ2-1; the match to TRBD2 covers 15 bases. The CDR3 is made up of 14 amino acids. Germline CDR1 and CDR2: SQVTM and ANQGSEA. With 7 bases clipped from V and 7 bases from J, the junction kept 5 bases outside the gene matches. DNA for the CDR3: TGCAGCGCCGTCGGACTAGCGGGAGGGAATGAGCAGTTCTTC. It encodes CSAVGLAGGNEQFF.

The chain has TRBV14 and TRBJ2-5; perhaps TRBD2 as D (5 bases). Trimming took 4 bases from V and 7 from J, leaving 13 bases between them. CDR3 length: 13 amino acids. The germline gives CDR1 SGHDN, CDR2 FVKESK. CDR3 sequence reads: CASSLSSRGTQYF. Here the CDR3 DNA reads TGTGCCAGCAGCCTAAGTTCCCGGGGGACCCAGTACTTC.

The chain couples TRBV28 to TRBJ1-2, with a possible D match to TRBD1 (6 bases). From germline, CDR1 is MDHEN and CDR2 SYDVKM. The CDR3 has 14 amino acids. Trimming pared 1 base from V and 6 bases from J, leaving 12 bases between. CDR3 bases: TGTGCCAGCAGTTTATTGCAGGGGTGGAATGGCTACACCTTC. Translated: CASSLLQGWNGYTF.

The chain is built from TRBV7-2 and TRBJ2-2; D could derive from TRBD1 or TRBD2 (5 bases each). Per germline, CDR1 SGHTA and CDR2 FQGNSA. The ends were cut back, 8 bases at V and 0 bases at J, with 10 bases in the middle. This CDR3 has 14 residues. The CDR3 DNA follows: TGTGCCAGCGGTCGGGGCGCGAACACCGGGGAGCTGTTTTTT. Translating gives CASGRGANTGELFF.

The chain couples TRBV30 to TRBJ1-2; 7 nucleotides agree with TRBD1. Unmatched junction bases numbered 9, after V lost 2 bases and J lost 3 bases. Looked up from germline, CDR1 is GTSNPN and CDR2 is SVGIG (reference sequence). The CDR3 is 15 residues long. The CDR3 bases are TGTGCCTGGAGTATAATGACAGGGAAGGACTATGGCTACACCTTC. Residues: CAWSIMTGKDYGYTF.

In this sample, this clone turned up a few times. For the CDR3, the DNA is TGTGCCAGCAGTTACGCTCGGTTAGCCTACGAGCAGTACTTC. It is translated as CASSYARLAYEQYF. The chain employs TRBV6-5 and TRBJ2-7; D ambiguous. The CDR3 runs to 14 residues. Trimming removed 2 bases from V and 2 bases from J, with 10 bases in between. Germline values: CDR1 MNHEY, CDR2 SVGAGI.

The V gene is TRBV19, the J gene TRBJ2-4; D gene unclear. The CDR3 sequence is 13 residues long. Germline CDR1 LNHDA, CDR2 SQIVND (reference sequence). Deletions cut 1 base from V and 1 base from J, with 2 bases between. CDR3 residues: CASSIGAKNIQYF. The CDR3 bases are TGTGCCAGTAGTATAGGGGCCAAAAACATTCAGTACTTC.

V gene TRBV29-1 combines with J gene TRBJ2-7; perhaps TRBD1 as D (6 bases). The CDR3 sequence is 12 residues long. CDR1 is SQVTM and CDR2 is ANQGSEA in the germline V gene. Trimming pared 5 bases from V and 3 bases from J, leaving 11 bases between. The CDR3 DNA reads as TGCAGCGTTAGGACAGTCGGCTACGAGCAGTACTTC. Its translation: CSVRTVGYEQYF.

CDR3 region: CASSREGETQYF. The CDR3, as DNA: TGTGCCAGCAGCCGCGAGGGGGAGACCCAGTACTTC. V and J are TRBV9 and TRBJ2-5, with D tentatively TRBD1 or TRBD2 (5 bases each). The CDR3 covers 12 residues. Germline CDR1 and CDR2: SGDLS and YYNGEE. Trimming cost V 4 bases and J 5 bases, with 9 bases left between them.

The chain employs TRBV15 and TRBJ2-7; no firm D call. CDR1 and CDR2 from the germline V gene are LNHNV and YYDKDF (reference sequence). CDR3 size: 15 residues. V lost 3 bases and J 7 bases, leaving 19 bases between the germline ends. The CDR3 loop reads CATSREPRVTVEQYF. In nucleotides, the CDR3 is TGTGCCACCAGCAGGGAACCTCGGGTTACGGTGGAGCAGTACTTC.

CDR3 loop: CASSFRAGVGNQPQHF. CDR3 nucleotide sequence: TGTGCCAGCAGCTTTAGGGCAGGAGTTGGCAATCAGCCCCAGCATTTT. The V call is TRBV5-6, the J call TRBJ1-5; D not certain. Deletions cut 2 bases from V and 2 bases from J, with 14 bases between. Looked up from germline, CDR1 is SGHDT and CDR2 is YYEEEE. This CDR3 comprises 16 residues.

This clone was observed a few times. The chain links TRBV6-4 to TRBJ2-2, with 9 bases identical to TRBD1. V shed 8 bases, J shed 2 bases, and the junction held 6 bases outside the gene matches. The CDR3 length is 15 residues. CDR1 and CDR2 (germline): MRHNA, SNTAGT. The CDR3 nucleotides read TGTGCCAGCTCCCAGACAGGGGGAAACACCGGGGAGCTGTTTTTT. As protein: CASSQTGGNTGELFF.

V gene TRBV29-1 combines with J gene TRBJ1-2, with 9 bases that match TRBD1. Germline CDR1 reads SQVTM; CDR2 reads ANQGSEA. This CDR3 is built from 15 residues. The J segment lost 4 bases and the V segment lost 1 base, leaving 7 bases of the junction unmatched. CDR3 in amino acids: CSVEGGTGMVYGYTF. Here the CDR3 DNA reads TGCAGCGTTGAAGGGGGGACAGGGATGGTCTATGGCTACACCTTC. The whole variable domain, filled in from reference TRBV29-1 and TRBJ1-2, reads SAVISQKPSRDICQRGTSLTIQCQVDSQVTMMFWYRQQPGQSLTLIATANQGSEATYESGFVIDKFPISRPNLTFSTLTVSNMSPEDSSIYLCSVEGGTGMVYGYTFGSGTRLTVV.

This clone occurred a few times. The rearrangement links TRBV6-8 to TRBJ2-5; maybe TRBD1 (5 bases). Germline V CDR1 and CDR2: MNHGY, SAAAGT. CDR3 length equals 11 residues. Trimming left V 8 bases short and J 5 bases short, with 9 bases between. CDR3 sequence reads: CASPGAETQYF. The CDR3 region has the DNA TGTGCCAGCCCTGGGGCGGAGACCCAGTACTTC.

This chain's CDR3 is CASSRTGGRANEQFF. CDR3 DNA: TGTGCCAGTAGTCGGACAGGCGGTCGGGCCAATGAGCAGTTCTTC. The rearrangement joins TRBV19 to TRBJ2-1, with 7 bases that match TRBD1. The germline gives CDR1 LNHDA, CDR2 SQIVND (reference sequence). V lost 5 bases to trimming and J lost 6 bases; unmatched junction nucleotides: 10. There are 15 residues in the CDR3.

The V and J genes are TRBV5-4 and TRBJ2-6, with TRBD1 matching 7 bases. Per the germline V gene, CDR1 is SGHNT and CDR2 is YYREEE (reference sequence). The CDR3 loop spans 16 amino acids. V trimming: 3 bases; J trimming: 2 bases; junction bases outside the gene matches: 5. The CDR3 bases are TGTGCCAGCAGCTCTACAGGGGTAGCTGGGGCCAACGTCCTGACTTTC. Its translation is CASSSTGVAGANVLTF.

J is TRBJ1-5 and V is TRBV7-7; D gene unclear. This CDR3 is built from 13 residues. From germline, CDR1 is SSHAT and CDR2 FNYEAQ (reference sequence). Between the trimmed V and J ends, which lost 1 base and 2 bases, there was a span of 3 bases. CDR3 sequence reads: CASSLERNQPQHF. Here the CDR3 DNA reads TGTGCCAGCAGCTTAGAGCGCAATCAGCCCCAGCATTTT.

This clone was seen more than once but under ten times. The J gene is TRBJ1-2, the V gene TRBV7-8; D ambiguous. Trimming removed 3 bases from V and 8 bases from J, with 7 bases in between. There are 11 residues in the CDR3. Germline V gene data show CDR1 as SGHVS and CDR2 as FQNEAQ. This CDR3 reads CASSFNGGYTF. The DNA for the CDR3 is TGTGCCAGCAGCTTTAACGGCGGCTACACCTTC.

This sequence joins TRBV2 and TRBJ2-7; 7 positions match TRBD2. The CDR3 covers 13 residues. The germline CDR1 and CDR2 sequences are SNHLY and FYNNEI. V lost 1 base and J lost 9; bases outside the gene matches: 6. The CDR3 here is CASSEDGLGGQYF. The CDR3 nucleotides are TGTGCCAGCAGTGAAGACGGACTAGGCGGGCAGTACTTC.

The chain links TRBV27 to TRBJ1-5; no clear D gene. Germline values: CDR1 MNHEY, CDR2 SMNVEV (reference sequence). The length of the CDR3 is 13 residues. V was pared by 0 bases and J by 3 bases, with 3 bases between. The chain's CDR3 is CASSLSNNQPQHF. The CDR3 DNA is TGTGCCAGCAGTTTATCCAACAATCAGCCCCAGCATTTT.

This clone appeared a few times. The chain has TRBV27 and TRBJ1-2; 9 bases align to TRBD1. This CDR3 has 15 residues. V shed 2 bases and J 7 bases; nucleotides not matched to a gene: 8. Germline assignment: CDR1 MNHEY and CDR2 SMNVEV (reference sequence). CDR3 protein: CASSLGGTGNGGYTF. CDR3 DNA: TGTGCCAGCAGTTTAGGGGGGACAGGGAACGGTGGCTACACCTTC.

This clone was found a few times. The gene calls are TRBV7-9 and TRBJ2-6; 9 bases fit TRBD1. V shed 3 bases and J 1 base; nucleotides not matched to a gene: 4. Germline loops: CDR1 SEHNR, CDR2 FQNEAQ (reference sequence). The CDR3 is made up of 17 amino acids. CDR3 coding DNA: TGTGCCAGCAGCTTTGGACAGGGGAGGTCTGGGGCCAACGTCCTGACTTTC. Amino acid sequence: CASSFGQGRSGANVLTF.

J is TRBJ1-6 and V is TRBV2; possibly TRBD1 for D (5 bases). V lost 6 bases and J lost 10, with 19 bases in between. The CDR3 is made up of 15 amino acids. Per germline, CDR1 SNHLY and CDR2 FYNNEI. The CDR3 sequence: CASSLGRRGESPLHF. CDR3 bases: TGTGCCAGCAGCCTCGGACGTCGGGGGGAATCACCCCTCCACTTT.

This chain joins TRBV11-2 and TRBJ2-2; TRBD1 or TRBD2 may be the D gene (6 bases each). Trimming pared 3 bases from V and 7 bases from J, leaving 15 bases between. CDR3 length equals 15 residues. The germline V gene encodes CDR1 SGHAT and CDR2 FQNNGV. DNA of the CDR3: TGTGCCAGCAGCTTTGGGGGGCTTACGGGCGGGGAGCTGTTTTTT. This sequence encodes CASSFGGLTGGELFF.